This TCR beta chain was sequenced for a study of CD8 T cells in ankylosing spondylitis (dated by TCRdb to 2016 to 2017). Regarding the study in general: The study profiled T cell receptor beta repertoires in healthy donors and ankylosing spondylitis patients to find disease-linked TCR variants. The full study cohort was made up of about 24 ankylosing spondylitis patients and some 100 healthy donors. Peripheral blood was sampled, and synovial fluid was also collected from ankylosing spondylitis patients.

Overall study results and their limits: Blood from ankylosing spondylitis patients appeared to be characterized by a TCR beta motif made up of several highly homologous amino acid variants. The disease-linked clones were reported to be significantly enriched in matched synovial fluid samples from ankylosing spondylitis patients. Some motif variants were previously reported in synovial fluid and blood of reactive arthritis patients, suggesting common disease-initiation mechanisms. The disease-linked clones had a CD8+ phenotype and were found at relatively low frequencies in peripheral blood.

Sequencing instrument: Illumina HiSeq 2500. Quantitative 5'-RACE with molecular barcodes was the method used to prepare the TCR beta libraries. On the study's bioinformatics: A new computational method, built on a probabilistic model of VDJ rearrangement, was used to identify disease-linked TCR variants. Clones were called with MiXCR by TCRdb after fastp trimmed the public reads at Q25, and only in-frame beta chains were retained. Here each entry gathers all rows of one CDR3 protein and keeps the most common genes and DNA. TCRdb, rather than the study authors, made the V and J calls. The sample records 39,000 or so distinct CDR3 sequences, 2.5% to 3.5% of which are singletons. The top ten clones comprise 2.5% to 3% of the sample. This clonotype was seen ten or more times. What this receptor recognizes is not known. No per-base quality is available; no much larger clone lies one base away. The trim is 0 bases for V and 9 bases for J, with a gap of 19 bases between the germline ends. The CDR3, cysteine through phenylalanine, is 17 amino acids long. Only the CDR3 part of the read is kept: 51 bases, read in frame from the first base. Based on the germline V gene, the CDR1 and CDR2 sequences are SGDLS and YYNGEE.

The chain uses TRBV9 and TRBJ1-6, with no reliable assignment of the D segment. The receptor was derived from a male donor with ankylosing spondylitis or in good health (not recorded which). Input material: blood, either unsorted or a sorted T cell fraction (not recorded which). In nucleotide form, the sequence is TGTGCCAGCAGCGTAGGGGAGGCCCCCCCGTCGGGTTCACCCCTCCACTTT. This encodes CASSVGEAPPSGSPLHF.